The 26 T cell receptor beta chains given below trace back to one sample, sequenced in a study of type 1 regulatory T cells. The antigens of these receptors remain unknown. TCRdb recomputed calls from the reads with MiXCR, one row per CDR3 protein. Counted here are tens of thousands of distinct CDR3 sequences, 10% to 15% occurring once; the ten biggest clones make up just over 8%. Sequenced sample: cultured non-Tr1 T cells, either the whole culture or a sorted T cell fraction (not recorded which). The receptor source for this set is a human donor in good health.

The chain has TRBV24-1 and TRBJ2-7; 11 bases match TRBD1. Per the germline V gene, CDR1 is KGHDR and CDR2 is SFDVKD. V shed 4 bases, J shed 0 bases, and the junction held 7 bases outside the gene matches. CDR3 length equals 17 residues. CDR3 loop: CATSDGTGGPSSYEQYF. CDR3 DNA sequence: TGTGCCACCAGTGACGGGACAGGGGGTCCCAGCTCCTACGAGCAGTACTTC.

This clonotype appeared a few times. The germline gene is not matched at one end of the junction; a read error may be the cause. The CDR3 DNA reads as TGCAGCGTTAGACAGGGGAACAAAAACATTCAGTGCTTC. Protein product: CSVRQGNKNIQCF. The rearrangement links TRBV29-1 to TRBJ2-4; TRBD1 matches at 8 bases. The germline gives CDR1 SQVTM, CDR2 ANQGSEA. This CDR3 region has 13 residues.

To note about this clonotype: A single base separates this from a much larger clone, so it may be a read error. The chain carries TRBV7-6 and TRBJ2-7; possibly TRBD1 for D (5 bases). There are 16 residues in the CDR3. From germline, CDR1 is SGHVS and CDR2 FNYEAQ. CDR3 DNA sequence: TGTGCCAGCAGTTCCCTTCCAGGGCTAGGATACAATGAGCAGTGCTTC. It specifies CASSSLPGLGYNEQCF.

In its sample, this clonotype was seen a few times. The genes are TRBV7-3 and TRBJ2-3; no clear D gene. There are 14 residues in the CDR3. Trimming removed 2 bases from V and 0 bases from J, with 6 bases in between. The V gene's germline CDR1 is SGHTA and CDR2 FQGTGA. Here the CDR3 reads CASSLSGSTDTQYF. The CDR3 nucleotides are TGTGCCAGCAGCTTATCCGGGAGCACAGATACGCAGTATTTT.

Many counts were recorded for this clonotype. The chain joins TRBV20-1 to TRBJ1-1, with D maybe TRBD1 (5 bases). Trimming shortened V by 6 bases and J by 5 bases, and 16 bases separated the two germline ends. The CDR3 has 13 amino acids. Per germline, CDR1 DFQATT and CDR2 SNEGSKA (reference sequence). CDR3 coding DNA: TGCAGTGCCCCATGGGGGAAGGGGACTGAAGCTTTCTTT. This translates into CSAPWGKGTEAFF.

In this sample, this clonotype turned up a few times. V and J are TRBV7-7 and TRBJ2-7; 12 positions agree with TRBD2. Germline lookup yields CDR1 SSHAT and CDR2 FNYEAQ (reference sequence). This CDR3 comprises 15 residues. The CDR3 coding sequence is TGTGCTAGCGGATATCGACTAGCGGGAGCCCACGAGCAGTACTTC. Its protein product is CASGYRLAGAHEQYF. Using reference TRBV7-7 and TRBJ2-7 for the parts outside the CDR3, the full variable domain is GAGVSQSPRYKVTKRGQDVTLRCDPISSHATLYWYQQALGQGPEFLTYFNYEAQPDKSGLPSDRFSAERPEGSISTLTIQRTEQRDSAMYRCASGYRLAGAHEQYFGPGTRLTVT.

This clonotype has ten or more counts. The rearrangement joins TRBV5-1 to TRBJ1-5, with D possibly TRBD1 on 5 matching bases. The CDR3 length is 14 residues. Germline-derived CDR1 and CDR2 are SGHRS and YFSETQ. Trimming left V 0 bases short and J 4 bases short, with 8 bases between. CDR3 DNA sequence: TGCGCCAGCAGCTTGGTGGCAGGGAATCAGCCCCAGCATTTT. As protein: CASSLVAGNQPQHF.

This clonotype was counted many times. The V and J genes are TRBV20-1 and TRBJ2-7; 12 nucleotides align to TRBD2. Germline-derived CDR1 and CDR2 are DFQATT and SNEGSKA (reference sequence). The length of the CDR3 is 12 residues. The chain's CDR3 is CSGSTSGSEQYF. For the CDR3, the DNA is TGCAGCGGTTCGACTAGCGGGAGCGAGCAGTACTTC.

The V call is TRBV7-9, the J call TRBJ1-4; the D is unclear. V gave up 2 bases and J gave up 6 bases, with 10 bases separating them. In germline, CDR1 is SEHNR, CDR2 FQNEAQ (reference sequence). CDR3 size: 14 residues. CDR3 bases: TGTGCCAGCAGCTTACCTGACTGGGATGAAAAACTGTTTTTT. Translating gives CASSLPDWDEKLFF.

The rearrangement uses TRBV29-1 and TRBJ2-1; TRBD2 is a possible D gene (6 bases). CDR3 size: 13 residues. Per the germline V gene, CDR1 is SQVTM and CDR2 is ANQGSEA. V gave up 3 bases and J gave up 6 bases, with 12 bases separating them. Here the CDR3 reads CSVEGGGFNEQFF. The CDR3 region has the DNA TGCAGCGTTGAGGGAGGAGGTTTCAATGAGCAGTTCTTC.

Concerning this clonotype: One base away lies a much larger clone, so this may be a sequencing read error. Lacking the conserved final phenylalanine or tryptophan, this CDR3 likely reflects a read error. V gene TRBV28 combines with J gene TRBJ2-1; D is perhaps TRBD1 (6 bases). Germline loops: CDR1 MDHEN, CDR2 SYDVKM. V shed 3 bases and J shed 6 bases, with 15 bases lying between them. The CDR3 runs to 15 residues. In DNA form, the CDR3 reads TGTGCCAGCAGTTTCCGGGACAACTTACTCAATGAGCAGTTCCTC. Translated, it gives CASSFRDNLLNEQFL.

There are many counts of this clonotype. The J gene is TRBJ2-7, the V gene TRBV3-1; D gene uncertain. Germline lookup yields CDR1 LGHDT and CDR2 YNNKEL (reference sequence). There are 12 residues in the CDR3. Trimming took off 2 bases at V and 4 bases at J, with 6 bases between the two ends. CDR3 DNA: TGTGCCAGCAGCCAAAGAGCTTACGAGCAGTACTTC. Protein sequence: CASSQRAYEQYF.

At least ten counts were recorded for this clonotype. This chain uses TRBV7-2 with TRBJ2-5; D is unclear. The germline V gene encodes CDR1 SGHTA and CDR2 FQGNSA. V was shortened by 2 bases and J by 1 base, with 8 bases between the two germline ends. The CDR3 totals 14 residues. The DNA of the CDR3 is TGTGCCAGCAGCTTAAGCCGGGCCCAAGAGACCCAGTACTTC. Its translation: CASSLSRAQETQYF.

This clonotype was recorded at least ten times. The chain carries TRBV27 and TRBJ2-3; 10 bases line up with TRBD1. V lost 6 bases, J lost 5 bases, and 8 bases stayed unmatched. This CDR3 comprises 15 residues. CDR1 is MNHEY, CDR2 SMNVEV, per germline (reference sequence). CDR3 in amino acids: CASRPLDRGEDTQYF. CDR3 DNA sequence: TGTGCCAGCAGACCTCTGGACAGGGGGGAAGATACGCAGTATTTT.

This clonotype was observed a handful of times. The J gene is TRBJ2-3, the V gene TRBV2; D gene uncertain. CDR1 SNHLY and CDR2 FYNNEI come from the germline V gene. This CDR3 is built from 15 residues. Trimming stripped 6 bases from V and 0 bases from J, with 13 bases between. The CDR3 loop reads CASRPRSGSTDTQYF. DNA for the CDR3: TGTGCCAGCAGACCCCGTTCCGGGAGCACAGATACGCAGTATTTT.

This clonotype came up many times. V and J are TRBV18 and TRBJ2-1; the match to TRBD1 covers 8 bases. J lost 8 bases, V lost 0 bases, and 6 bases had no gene match. CDR1 KGHSH and CDR2 LQKENI come from the germline V gene. This CDR3 is built from 15 residues. CDR3 protein: CASSPPVTGEDEQFF. The CDR3 DNA sequence: TGTGCCAGCTCACCACCAGTGACAGGGGAGGATGAGCAGTTCTTC.

This clonotype was found a few times. V usage is TRBV7-9 and J usage is TRBJ2-1; 7 nucleotides agree with TRBD2. CDR3 size: 14 residues. The germline V gene has CDR1 SEHNR and CDR2 FQNEAQ (reference sequence). After removal of 4 bases from V and 9 bases from J, the junction contained 9 bases not matched to a gene. The CDR3 DNA reads TGTGCCAGCAGCTCCTCTTCGGGGAGGGGTGAGCAGTTCTTC. Residues: CASSSSSGRGEQFF. Based on the CDR3 plus reference TRBV7-9 and TRBJ2-1, the full variable domain is DTGVSQNPRHKITKRGQNVTFRCDPISEHNRLYWYRQTLGQGPEFLTYFQNEAQLEKSRLLSDRFSAERPKGSFSTLEIQRTEQGDSAMYLCASSSSSGRGEQFFGPGTRLTVL.

This clonotype appeared a few times. The rearrangement links TRBV12-3 or TRBV12-4 to TRBJ1-1; 8 bases map to TRBD1. Trimming at V came to 5 bases and at J to 3 bases, leaving 5 bases not matched to a gene. This CDR3 region has 14 residues. As DNA, the CDR3 is TGTGCCAGCAGTCCCCGGACAGGGCACACTGAAGCTTTCTTT. Its translation: CASSPRTGHTEAFF.

This clonotype was observed many times. The chain recombines TRBV12-3 or TRBV12-4 with TRBJ2-7, with 12 bases that match TRBD2. J was trimmed by 4 bases and V by 3 bases; bases with no gene match: 4. The CDR3 has 15 amino acids. CDR3: CASSFSTSGRYEQYF. CDR3 bases: TGTGCCAGCAGTTTTAGTACTAGCGGGAGGTACGAGCAGTACTTC.

This clonotype turned up a few times. Compared with germline, one end of the junction differs, possibly owing to a read error. The chain combines TRBV12-3 or TRBV12-4 with TRBJ2-5; unclear D gene. This CDR3 comprises 11 residues. CDR3 nucleotide sequence: TGTACCAGCAGTTTCGAAGAGACCCAGTACTTC. It encodes CTSSFEETQYF.

This clonotype appeared many times. For the CDR3, the DNA is TGTGCCAGCAGCCCCCTCTTAGAAACGTACAATGAGCAGTTCTTC. The encoded protein is CASSPLLETYNEQFF. J is TRBJ2-1 and V is TRBV21-1; the table names TRBD1, a call not compared with the DNA. TRBV21-1 is assigned pseudogene status. This CDR3 contains 15 residues.

This clonotype was seen ten or more times. The CDR3 loop reads CSARATGETQYF. The CDR3 bases are TGCAGCGCCCGAGCCACCGGGGAGACCCAGTACTTC. The chain has TRBV29-1 and TRBJ2-5; D call uncertain. The CDR3 totals 12 residues. With 7 bases removed from V and 5 bases from J, the gap between germline ends came to 14 bases. Germline V gene data show CDR1 as SQVTM and CDR2 as ANQGSEA. The complete variable domain, with remaining parts taken from reference TRBV29-1 and TRBJ2-5, reads SAVISQKPSRDICQRGTSLTIQCQVDSQVTMMFWYRQQPGQSLTLIATANQGSEATYESGFVIDKFPISRPNLTFSTLTVSNMSPEDSSIYLCSARATGETQYFGPGTRLLVL.

The V gene is TRBV7-2, the J gene TRBJ2-5; maybe TRBD1 (5 bases). This CDR3 is built from 14 residues. V lost 2 bases to trimming and J lost 7 bases, with 14 bases between them. In germline, CDR1 is SGHTA, CDR2 FQGNSA. CDR3 nucleotides: TGTGCCAGCAGCTTACAACAGGCTAAATCGACCCAGTACTTC. Residues: CASSLQQAKSTQYF.

This clonotype was observed a handful of times. The chain couples TRBV10-3 to TRBJ2-2, with 12 positions matching TRBD2. The trim removed 7 bases at V and 2 bases at J, leaving 5 bases unmatched. Germline values: CDR1 ENHRY, CDR2 SYGVKD. The CDR3 runs 16 residues. As DNA, the CDR3 is TGTGCCATCAAGCGGACTAGCGGGACAAACACCGGGGAGCTGTTTTTT. Its translation: CAIKRTSGTNTGELFF.

As for this clonotype: A much larger clone sits a single nucleotide away, making a read error possible. J is TRBJ2-7 and V is TRBV5-1; 9 bases are shared with TRBD2. J lost 2 bases, V lost 5 bases, and 11 bases had no gene match. The germline V gene has CDR1 SGHRS and CDR2 YFSETQ. CDR3 size: 16 residues. As DNA, the CDR3 is TGCGCCAGCAGGACAGTCTTAGCGGGAGCCGCCTACGAGCAGTACTTC. Residues: CASRTVLAGAAYEQYF.

This clonotype was counted many times. The V and J genes are TRBV7-2 and TRBJ2-3; 7 nucleotides line up with TRBD1. From germline, CDR1 is SGHTA and CDR2 FQGNSA. The CDR3 consists of 16 residues. V shed 5 bases and J 5 bases; nucleotides not matched to a gene: 13. The CDR3 DNA is TGTGCCAGCAGCCCCCGACAGGGATGGGTTGGAGATACGCAGTATTTT. It is translated as CASSPRQGWVGDTQYF.